In this sample, the clone carrying this T cell receptor beta chain is medium-sized. Its antigen is still unknown. Authors' processing steps: Clinicopathological groups differed in CDR3, with these differences serving to build a distant-metastasis classifier for papillary thyroid cancer. TCRdb re-called clones from the PCR reads using MiXCR. TCRdb, rather than the study authors, made the V and J calls. The sample records roughly 4,700 clones, 25% to 30% being singletons. The data originate from a study of metastatic and nonmetastatic thyroid tumors. For the study at large: Thyroid patients, malignant and benign, had repertoires compared across blood and tumor or nodule tissue.

This CDR3 region has 17 residues. Germline V gives CDR1 LNHDA, CDR2 SQIVND (reference sequence). Trimming took 3 bases from V and 1 from J, leaving 16 bases between them. Thyroid surgery was performed in patients who had received no treatment beforehand. Study-level findings and limits: Reportedly, malignant thyroid tumors had significantly higher TCR beta diversity than benign nodules, in blood and tumor.

This chain links TRBV19 with TRBJ2-1, with D possibly matching TRBD2 (6 bases). The clonotype comes from a female donor with papillary thyroid cancer or a benign thyroid nodule (not recorded which). Some clones in this sample may be carry-over from other donors' samples. Material: adjacent normal tissue. Here the CDR3 DNA reads TGTGCCAGTAGTATGCTTACTTTCGGGGGTTCCTACAATGAGCAGTTCTTC. Amino acids: CASSMLTFGGSYNEQFF.